One T cell receptor beta chain is described in this entry. Its target is unknown. This CDR3 comprises 16 residues. The ends were cut back, 6 bases at V and 0 bases at J, with 15 bases in the middle. CDR1 is SNHLY and CDR2 is FYNNEI in the germline V gene. The data derive from a study of T cell responses to AZD1222 COVID-19 vaccine. Regarding the study as a whole: Females made up more of the donors, who were largely white British, and clonal diversity may have come out too low. Seropositive AZD1222 recipients at baseline numbered only five or six. With two AZD1222 doses given, Spike-specific TCR breadth and depth both rose. Unmutated regions of variants are reportedly targeted by nearly half of spike-specific TCRs.

The method was immunoSEQ multiplex PCR; TCRdb's version includes in-frame clones alone and lacks a portion of them. The sample records 120,000 to 150,000 clones, just over 85% being singletons. The sequences come from peripheral blood, collected on day 0 of AZD1222 vaccination. This clonotype originated in an adult in good health. The rearrangement joins TRBV2 to TRBJ2-1; TRBD2 is a possible D gene (5 bases). CDR3 in amino acids: CASSPRGQSSYNEQFF. Here the CDR3 DNA reads TGTGCCAGCAGCCCCAGAGGGCAGAGCTCCTACAATGAGCAGTTCTTC.